These 9 T cell receptor beta chains came from one sample sequenced in a study of beta chain features in type 1 diabetes. Points from the study as a whole: TCRB CDR3 length was moderately but significantly reduced in all four CD4+ subsets of Type 1 diabetes patients.

Expressed TCRB transcripts were sequenced because the entire RNA isolate underwent reverse transcription. This table comes from immunoSEQ multiplex PCR, and its TCRdb copy is limited to in-frame clones, with some not included. The sample lists under 350,000 clones; less than 30% were seen once. What these receptors recognize is not known. The sequencing input was naive CD4+ T cells from blood. The receptors were gathered from a woman aged 25 to 45 with type 1 diabetes.

CDR3: CASSANSGAANSGANVLTF. CDR3 sequence (DNA): TGCGCCAGCAGCGCAAACTCAGGGGCCGCCAATTCTGGGGCCAACGTCCTGACTTTC. V usage is TRBV5-1 and J usage is TRBJ2-6; maybe TRBD1 (6 bases). V lost 4 bases to trimming and J lost 1 base, with 21 bases between them. From germline, CDR1 is SGHRS and CDR2 YFSETQ. The CDR3 consists of 19 residues.

This clone appeared a few times. The chain links TRBV7-2 to TRBJ2-5; D unresolved. The germline V and J ends were trimmed by 5 bases and 2 bases, with 21 bases remaining between them. This CDR3 contains 17 residues. The germline V gene has CDR1 SGHTA and CDR2 FQGNSA. CDR3 loop: CASSEMALAVSQETQYF. DNA of the CDR3: TGTGCCAGCAGCGAGATGGCTTTGGCGGTATCACAAGAGACCCAGTACTTC.

This clone turned up a few times. The V and J genes are TRBV18 and TRBJ2-3; 11 nucleotides line up with TRBD2. The CDR3 is 17 amino acids. Germline loops: CDR1 KGHSH, CDR2 LQKENI. Losses at the gene ends were 3 bases for V and 4 bases for J; bases not matched to a gene: 9. The CDR3 loop reads CASSPYSGRGTADTQYF. CDR3 coding DNA: TGTGCCAGCTCACCCTATAGCGGGAGGGGGACCGCAGATACGCAGTATTTT.

This clone was seen more than once but under ten times. This rearrangement joins TRBV4-1 to TRBJ2-2; no clear D gene. The CDR3 loop spans 14 amino acids. Between the trimmed V and J ends, which lost 2 bases and 5 bases, there was a span of 9 bases. The germline V gene encodes CDR1 MGHRA and CDR2 YSYEKL. The CDR3 sequence: CASSQRLLTGELFF. CDR3 bases: TGCGCCAGCAGCCAACGACTTCTAACCGGGGAGCTGTTTTTT.

This rearrangement joins TRBV6-5 to TRBJ1-2; TRBD1 might be the D (6 bases). The CDR3 runs 13 residues. Per the germline V gene, CDR1 is MNHEY and CDR2 is SVGAGI. The V end was cut by 5 bases, the J end by 5 bases, with 12 bases between. Written as DNA, the CDR3 is TGTGCCAGCAGTCAACAGGGATCTTATGGCTACACCTTC. It is translated as CASSQQGSYGYTF.

In this sample, this clone turned up a few times. The rearrangement uses TRBV18 and TRBJ2-5, with a possible D match to TRBD2 (5 bases). Germline V lookup: CDR1 KGHSH, CDR2 LQKENI. V gave up 6 bases and J gave up 2 bases, with 16 bases separating them. CDR3 length: 15 amino acids. The CDR3 reads CASSPRDLWQETQYF. DNA of the CDR3: TGTGCCAGCTCCCCCCGGGATCTGTGGCAAGAGACCCAGTACTTC.

This clone showed up just a few times. This chain joins TRBV4-1 and TRBJ2-1; D perhaps matches TRBD2 (5 bases). Germline loops: CDR1 MGHRA, CDR2 YSYEKL. V was clipped by 3 bases and J by 0 bases, with 12 bases between them. This CDR3 has 16 amino acids. The CDR3 coding sequence is TGCGCCAGCAGCCAGGGAACTACTAGCTCCTACAATGAGCAGTTCTTC. Translating it yields CASSQGTTSSYNEQFF.

This clone was picked up a small number of times. The CDR3, as DNA: TGCAGCGTTACGACCCTGGGCACAGGGAACACTGAAGCTTTCTTT. It codes for CSVTTLGTGNTEAFF. This chain uses TRBV29-1 with TRBJ1-1; D is possibly TRBD1 (5 bases). This CDR3 spans 15 amino acids. Per the germline V gene, CDR1 is SQVTM and CDR2 is ANQGSEA. With 5 bases removed from V and 1 base from J, the gap between germline ends came to 17 bases.

Comments on this clone: Mismatch with germline at one junction end may stem from a read error. The J gene is TRBJ1-2, the V gene TRBV7-2, with a weak D call TRBD1 (6 bases). Germline V gene sequence: CDR1 SGHTA, CDR2 FQGNSA. This CDR3 is built from 13 residues. As DNA, the CDR3 is TGTGACAGCAGCCTCATGCAGGGGCATGGCTACACCTTC. It is translated as CDSSLMQGHGYTF. Supplemented by reference TRBV7-2 and TRBJ1-2, the full variable domain reads GAGVSQSPSNKVTEKGKDVELRCDPISGHTALYWYRQSLGQGLEFLIYFQGNSAPDKSGLPSDRFSAERTGGSVSTLTIQRTQQEDSAVYLCDSSLMQGHGYTFGSGTRLTVV.